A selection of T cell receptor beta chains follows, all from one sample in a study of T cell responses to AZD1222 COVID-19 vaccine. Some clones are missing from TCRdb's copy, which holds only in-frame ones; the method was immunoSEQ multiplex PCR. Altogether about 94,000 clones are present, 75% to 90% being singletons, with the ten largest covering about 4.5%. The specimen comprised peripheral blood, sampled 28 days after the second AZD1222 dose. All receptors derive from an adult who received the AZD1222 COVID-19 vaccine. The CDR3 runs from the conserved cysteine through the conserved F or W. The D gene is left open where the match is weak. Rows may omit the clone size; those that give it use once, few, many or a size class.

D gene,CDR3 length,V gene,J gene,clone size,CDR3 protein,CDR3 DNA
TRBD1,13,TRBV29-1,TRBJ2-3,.,CSVGDRATDTQYF,TGCAGCGTGGGGGACAGGGCCACAGATACGCAGTATTTT
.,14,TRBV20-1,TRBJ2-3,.,CSASEAVRTDTQYF,TGCAGTGCTAGTGAGGCCGTGCGGACAGATACGCAGTATTTT
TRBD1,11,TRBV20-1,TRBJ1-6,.,CSASRQGAVHF,TGCAGTGCTAGTCGACAGGGGGCCGTCCACTTT
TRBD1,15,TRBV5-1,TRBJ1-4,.,CASSLGTGSNEKLFF,TGCGCCAGCAGCTTGGGGACAGGGTCTAATGAAAAACTGTTTTTT
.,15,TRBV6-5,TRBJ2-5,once,CASSYGGLLQETQYF,TGTGCCAGCAGTTACGGTGGACTTTTACAAGAGACCCAGTACTTC
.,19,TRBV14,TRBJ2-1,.,CASSQESLGRRSTYNEQFF,TGTGCCAGCAGCCAAGAAAGCCTTGGGCGAAGATCTACCTACAATGAGCAGTTCTTC
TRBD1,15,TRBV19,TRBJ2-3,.,CASSPRRQGTDTQYF,TGTGCCAGTAGTCCCCGTAGACAGGGTACCGATACGCAGTATTTT
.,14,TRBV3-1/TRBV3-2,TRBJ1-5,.,CASSIRSSNQPQHF,TGTGCCAGCAGCATACGGAGTAGCAATCAGCCCCAGCATTTT
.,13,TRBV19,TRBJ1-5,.,CASSTSGHQPQHF,TGTGCCAGTAGTACCAGCGGCCATCAGCCCCAGCATTTT
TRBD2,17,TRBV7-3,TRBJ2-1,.,CASSAGLAESSYNEQFF,TGTGCCAGCAGCGCAGGACTAGCGGAAAGCTCCTACAATGAGCAGTTCTTC
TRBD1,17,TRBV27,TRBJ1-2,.,CASSPLRGQGANYGYTF,TGTGCCAGCAGTCCCCTAAGAGGGCAGGGGGCTAACTATGGCTACACCTTC
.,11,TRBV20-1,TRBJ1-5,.,CSAGGFEPQHF,TGCAGTGCTGGCGGGTTTGAGCCCCAGCATTTT
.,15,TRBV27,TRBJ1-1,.,CASSPSGGMNTEAFF,TGTGCCAGCAGTCCTTCGGGGGGGATGAACACTGAAGCTTTCTTT
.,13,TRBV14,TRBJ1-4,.,CASSQDFGEKLFF,TGTGCCAGCAGCCAAGATTTCGGGGAAAAACTGTTTTTT
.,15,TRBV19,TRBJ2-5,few,CASSIIQGRGETQYF,TGTGCCAGTAGTATTATTCAGGGGCGGGGTGAGACCCAGTACTTC
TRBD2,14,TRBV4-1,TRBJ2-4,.,CASSQPSGENIQYF,TGCGCCAGCAGCCAACCTAGCGGCGAAAACATTCAGTACTTC
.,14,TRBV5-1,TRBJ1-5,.,CASSLTPDNQPQHF,TGCGCCAGCAGCTTGACGCCGGACAATCAGCCCCAGCATTTT
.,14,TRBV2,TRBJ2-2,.,CASNGQRFTGELFF,TGTGCCAGCAATGGGCAGAGATTTACCGGGGAGCTGTTTTTT
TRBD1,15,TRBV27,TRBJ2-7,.,CASSGTGGSSYEQYF,TGTGCCAGCAGCGGGACAGGGGGCTCTTCGTACGAGCAGTACTTC
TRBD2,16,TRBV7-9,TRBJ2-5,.,CASSLREELAGETQYF,TGTGCCAGCAGCTTAAGGGAGGAGCTAGCGGGAGAGACCCAGTACTTC
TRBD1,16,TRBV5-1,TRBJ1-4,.,CASSFLTGATNEKLFF,TGCGCCAGCAGCTTTCTCACAGGGGCAACTAATGAAAAACTGTTTTTT
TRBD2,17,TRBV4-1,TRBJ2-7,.,CASSPVLAGGPIRLEYF,TGCGCCAGCAGCCCCGTGCTAGCGGGAGGACCCATTCGACTGGAGTACTTC
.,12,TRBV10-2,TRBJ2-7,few,CASSESGYEQYF,TGCGCCAGCAGTGAAAGTGGCTACGAGCAGTACTTC
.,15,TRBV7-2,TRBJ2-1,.,CASSLGLGDYNEQFF,TGTGCCAGCAGCTTAGGACTAGGCGACTACAATGAGCAGTTCTTC
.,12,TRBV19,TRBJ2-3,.,CASSRSTDTQYF,TGTGCCAGTAGCAGGAGCACAGATACGCAGTATTTT
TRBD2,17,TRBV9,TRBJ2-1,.,CASSGGGTSGRYNEQFF,TGTGCCAGCAGCGGGGGCGGGACTAGCGGGAGATACAATGAGCAGTTCTTC